Listed here are 18 T cell receptor beta chains from one sample, sequenced in a study of T cell repertoires in cytomegalovirus infection. MiXCR, applied by TCRdb to the reads, yields one record per CDR3 protein. The sample has about 150,000 distinct CDR3 sequences, about a quarter seen once; the top ten hold 9.5% to 13%. Specimen: PBMCs. These receptors were obtained from a human donor in good health (CMV status not recorded). Some clones in this sample may be carry-over from other donors' samples.

The rearrangement links TRBV9 to TRBJ2-1; D is undetermined. V shed 4 bases and J shed 7 bases, with 12 bases lying between them. CDR3 length: 13 amino acids. The germline gives CDR1 SGDLS, CDR2 YYNGEE. The CDR3 region has the DNA TGTGCCAGCAGCCCTCCAGGAACTAATGAGCAGTTCTTC. It encodes CASSPPGTNEQFF.

The V call is TRBV2, the J call TRBJ1-6; TRBD1 might be the D (6 bases). The CDR3 length is 13 residues. Germline V lookup: CDR1 SNHLY, CDR2 FYNNEI. V lost 10 bases, J lost 10 bases, and 17 bases lay in between. The CDR3 sequence is CANLQDSTSPLHF. CDR3 DNA: TGTGCCAATCTACAGGACAGCACCTCACCCCTCCACTTT. The variable domain in full, completed from reference TRBV2 and TRBJ1-6, reads EPEVTQTPSHQVTQMGQEVILRCVPISNHLYFYWYRQILGQKVEFLVSFYNNEISEKSEIFDDQFSVERPDGSNFTLKIRSTKLEDSAMYFCANLQDSTSPLHFGNGTRLTVT.

The chain couples TRBV9 to TRBJ2-1; TRBD2 might be the D (6 bases). V was cut by 0 bases and J by 3 bases, with 16 bases left in between. Germline assignment: CDR1 SGDLS and CDR2 YYNGEE. The CDR3 runs 17 residues. As DNA, the CDR3 is TGTGCCAGCAGCGTAGACCCGGGACTTGGTATCTACAATGAGCAGTTCTTC. Its protein product is CASSVDPGLGIYNEQFF. Filled out from reference TRBV9 and TRBJ2-1, the complete variable domain reads DSGVTQTPKHLITATGQRVTLRCSPRSGDLSVYWYQQSLDQGLQFLIQYYNGEERAKGNILERFSAQQFPDLHSELNLSSLELGDSALYFCASSVDPGLGIYNEQFFGPGTRLTVL.

This clonotype was counted only a few times. This sequence joins TRBV7-2 and TRBJ1-5; 8 bases align to TRBD1. After removal of 1 base from V and 6 bases from J, the junction contained 5 bases not matched to a gene. Germline CDR1 SGHTA, CDR2 FQGNSA. This CDR3 spans 15 amino acids. The CDR3 protein is CASSLVQGAGQPQHF. In nucleotides, the CDR3 is TGTGCCAGCAGCTTAGTCCAGGGGGCAGGTCAGCCCCAGCATTTT.

The rearrangement uses TRBV20-1 and TRBJ1-2, with unresolved D. Germline loops: CDR1 DFQATT, CDR2 SNEGSKA (reference sequence). There are 17 residues in the CDR3. With 0 bases removed from V and 1 base from J, the gap between germline ends came to 18 bases. The CDR3 DNA follows: TGCAGTGCTAGAGATCACCGGGGTCCCGGCCTTAACTATGGCTACACCTTC. As protein: CSARDHRGPGLNYGYTF.

Note on this clonotype: Possible read error: a much larger clone is one base away. The rearrangement uses TRBV7-2 and TRBJ2-2; D gene uncertain. The CDR3 is made up of 11 amino acids. Trimming took off 6 bases at V and 7 bases at J, with 6 bases between the two ends. Germline V gives CDR1 SGHTA, CDR2 FQGNSA. CDR3 in DNA: TGTGCCAGCAGAGTTAGCGGGGAGCTGTTTTTT. The encoded protein is CASRVSGELFF.

The chain joins TRBV25-1 to TRBJ1-4; maybe TRBD1 (6 bases). This CDR3 comprises 15 residues. Germline V gene lookup returns CDR1 MGHDK and CDR2 SYGVNS. Trimming took 7 bases from V and 8 from J, leaving 20 bases between them. CDR3 coding DNA: TGTGCCAGCACCTACTCGACAGGTCTAGGGGAAAAACTGTTTTTT. This encodes CASTYSTGLGEKLFF.

This clonotype was recorded at least ten times. The gene calls are TRBV20-1 and TRBJ1-5; D is ambiguous. This CDR3 has 16 residues. CDR1 is DFQATT, CDR2 SNEGSKA, per germline (reference sequence). V lost 3 bases and J lost 0, with 15 bases in between. CDR3 sequence reads: CSASRGSKYSNQPQHF. In DNA, the CDR3 is TGCAGTGCTAGTAGAGGCAGCAAATATAGCAATCAGCCCCAGCATTTT.

This clonotype appeared a few times. The CDR3 is CARQGTYSGANVLTF. The CDR3 DNA reads TGTGCCAGACAGGGAACTTACTCTGGGGCCAACGTCCTGACTTTC. The chain uses TRBV2 and TRBJ2-6; D is possibly TRBD1 (6 bases). Trimming pared 9 bases from V and 0 bases from J, leaving 12 bases between. The CDR3 runs to 15 residues. CDR1 and CDR2 (germline): SNHLY, FYNNEI. Based on the CDR3 plus reference TRBV2 and TRBJ2-6, the full variable domain is EPEVTQTPSHQVTQMGQEVILRCVPISNHLYFYWYRQILGQKVEFLVSFYNNEISEKSEIFDDQFSVERPDGSNFTLKIRSTKLEDSAMYFCARQGTYSGANVLTFGAGSRLTVL.

The chain joins TRBV12-3 or TRBV12-4 to TRBJ1-6; D perhaps matches TRBD1 (5 bases). V shed 7 bases and J shed 7 bases, with 14 bases lying between them. The CDR3 is 14 amino acids. The CDR3 loop is CASTPGPKNSPLHF. The CDR3, as DNA: TGTGCCAGCACCCCGGGACCGAAGAATTCACCCCTCCACTTT.

V gene TRBV29-1 combines with J gene TRBJ2-5; D remains ambiguous. Germline CDR1 is SQVTM and CDR2 is ANQGSEA. This CDR3 region has 12 residues. The V gene lost 4 bases and the J gene lost 1 base, with 7 bases spanning the gap. DNA for the CDR3: TGCAGCGTTGGGCGTATCCAAGAGACCCAGTACTTC. Protein: CSVGRIQETQYF.

This clonotype appeared many times. The gene calls are TRBV6-2 or TRBV6-3 and TRBJ2-2; D is unclear. Germline lookup yields CDR1 MNHEY and CDR2 SVGEGT. Trimming stripped 5 bases from V and 7 bases from J, with 8 bases between. This CDR3 comprises 12 residues. The CDR3 sequence: CASSKDRGELFF. CDR3 sequence (DNA): TGTGCCAGCAGTAAGGACCGCGGGGAGCTGTTTTTT.

This clonotype turned up a few times. V usage is TRBV29-1 and J usage is TRBJ2-7; TRBD1 aligns across 8 bases. There are 12 residues in the CDR3. V shed 6 bases and J 5 bases; nucleotides not matched to a gene: 6. Looked up from germline, CDR1 is SQVTM and CDR2 is ANQGSEA. As DNA, the CDR3 is TGCAGCGTGCTCCAGGGGGCAAACGAGCAGTACTTC. Amino acids: CSVLQGANEQYF.

CDR3 sequence: CASSPTLQGGTDTQYF. The CDR3 DNA follows: TGTGCCAGCAGCCCTACCCTACAGGGCGGCACAGATACGCAGTATTTT. This rearrangement joins TRBV28 to TRBJ2-3; a possible D gene is TRBD1 (6 bases). Germline assignment: CDR1 MDHEN and CDR2 SYDVKM. The length of the CDR3 is 16 residues. V was clipped by 6 bases and J by 1 base, with 17 bases between them.

Only a few counts were recorded for this clonotype. This chain links TRBV2 with TRBJ2-5; D is perhaps TRBD1 (6 bases). Trimming took off 2 bases at V and 5 bases at J, with 12 bases between the two ends. Germline V gives CDR1 SNHLY, CDR2 FYNNEI. The CDR3 runs 14 residues. The CDR3 sequence: CASSESRGGETQYF. Here the CDR3 DNA reads TGTGCCAGCAGTGAAAGCAGGGGTGGGGAGACCCAGTACTTC.

This clonotype was found a few times. The genes are TRBV7-2 and TRBJ1-1; 12 bases map to TRBD1. In germline, CDR1 is SGHTA, CDR2 FQGNSA. The CDR3 consists of 15 residues. With V trimmed by 5 bases and J by 11 bases, 12 bases remained unmatched. CDR3 DNA sequence: TGTGCCAGCAGCATTTTTTCCGGGACAGGGGGCAGGGCTTTCTTT. Amino acids: CASSIFSGTGGRAFF. Looking up the rest from reference TRBV7-2 and TRBJ1-1 gives the full variable domain: GAGVSQSPSNKVTEKGKDVELRCDPISGHTALYWYRQSLGQGLEFLIYFQGNSAPDKSGLPSDRFSAERTGGSVSTLTIQRTQQEDSAVYLCASSIFSGTGGRAFFGQGTRLTVV.

The chain carries TRBV11-2 and TRBJ2-3, with D possibly being TRBD1 (6 bases). The CDR3 covers 14 residues. CDR1 is SGHAT, CDR2 FQNNGV, per germline. Trimming left V 5 bases short and J 4 bases short, with 13 bases between. This chain's CDR3 is CASSKTGFSDTQYF. CDR3 coding DNA: TGTGCCAGCAGCAAAACAGGGTTTTCAGATACGCAGTATTTT.

The V call is TRBV29-1, the J call TRBJ2-3, with unresolved D. This CDR3 spans 14 amino acids. Trimming pared 3 bases from V and 2 bases from J, leaving 12 bases between. From germline, CDR1 is SQVTM and CDR2 ANQGSEA. CDR3 region: CSVDQRALTDTQYF. CDR3 nucleotide sequence: TGCAGCGTTGATCAAAGGGCGCTCACAGATACGCAGTATTTT.